Each of the 10 T cell receptor beta chains below was sequenced from the same sample in a study of blood T cell repertoires in COVID-19. Produced via immunoSEQ multiplex PCR; TCRdb's table is partial and in-frame only. Of roughly 110,000 clones in the sample, more than 70% are singletons; the top ten hold 6.8%. The sample comprised peripheral blood. These receptor sequences come from a man aged 50 or older with active or convalescent COVID-19.

This chain connects TRBV6-4 to TRBJ2-2; D is possibly TRBD1 (5 bases). The germline V gene has CDR1 MRHNA and CDR2 SNTAGT. Trimming cost V 8 bases and J 7 bases, with 8 bases left between them. The CDR3 covers 11 residues. CDR3 in DNA: TGTGCCAGCGAAGGGGACGGGGAGCTGTTTTTT. It translates to CASEGDGELFF.

This rearrangement joins TRBV6-5 to TRBJ2-1; perhaps TRBD2 as D (7 bases). The CDR3 loop spans 14 amino acids. CDR1 and CDR2 from the germline V gene are MNHEY and SVGAGI. V lost 6 bases, J lost 6 bases, and 15 bases lay in between. CDR3 in amino acids: CASREGGGTNEQFF. As DNA, the CDR3 is TGTGCCAGCAGGGAGGGAGGGGGGACCAATGAGCAGTTCTTC.

This chain links TRBV18 with TRBJ1-2; 7 bases are a match to TRBD1. Trimming removed 6 bases from V and 4 bases from J; junction bases left unmatched: 5. The CDR3 covers 13 residues. Looked up from germline, CDR1 is KGHSH and CDR2 is LQKENI. The CDR3: CASSTDRVYGYTF. As DNA, the CDR3 is TGTGCCAGCTCGACAGACAGGGTCTATGGCTACACCTTC.

This chain joins TRBV28 and TRBJ1-2, with a weak D call TRBD1 (5 bases). Germline values: CDR1 MDHEN, CDR2 SYDVKM. Between the trimmed V and J ends, which lost 8 bases and 2 bases, there was a span of 24 bases. The CDR3 extends over 17 amino acids. In DNA form, the CDR3 reads TGTGCCAGCGGAGTGGGAGGGGTGACAGACTCAAACTATGGCTACACCTTC. This translates into CASGVGGVTDSNYGYTF.

V gene TRBV7-8 combines with J gene TRBJ2-1; the D is unclear. The CDR3 has 11 residues. The ends were cut back, 5 bases at V and 7 bases at J, with 6 bases in the middle. Germline loops: CDR1 SGHVS, CDR2 FQNEAQ. In DNA form, the CDR3 reads TGTGCCAGCAGCCCCGGTAATGAGCAGTTCTTC. This encodes CASSPGNEQFF.

Turning to this clone: Other DNA sequences in this sample translate to the same CDR3. This chain joins TRBV6-5 and TRBJ2-5; the D is unclear. This CDR3 is 11 amino acids long. Germline-derived CDR1 and CDR2 are MNHEY and SVGAGI. Trimming removed 9 bases from V and 4 bases from J, with 9 bases in between. The CDR3 is CASSRLETQYF. DNA of the CDR3: TGTGCCAGTTCCCGTCTAGAGACCCAGTACTTC.

This clone was observed a few times. The V call is TRBV7-2, the J call TRBJ1-6; D gene uncertain. The CDR3 has 15 residues. Trimming left V 2 bases short and J 3 bases short, with 8 bases between. Germline CDR1 is SGHTA and CDR2 is FQGNSA. CDR3 DNA: TGTGCCAGCAGCTTAAATCCAGACTATAATTCACCCCTCCACTTT. Its translation: CASSLNPDYNSPLHF.

This chain uses TRBV5-1 with TRBJ1-1; 8 bases line up with TRBD1. The CDR3 is 15 residues long. V lost 2 bases to trimming and J lost 1 base; unmatched junction nucleotides: 4. From germline, CDR1 is SGHRS and CDR2 YFSETQ. The CDR3 loop is CASSFQGAGNTEAFF. The CDR3 coding sequence is TGCGCCAGCAGCTTCCAGGGGGCAGGGAACACTGAAGCTTTCTTT.

This chain uses TRBV3-1 (or the pseudogene TRBV3-2) with TRBJ1-2, with 7 bases identical to TRBD1. V lost 4 bases and J lost 4; bases outside the gene matches: 6. The CDR3 has 14 residues. CDR1 is LGHDT and CDR2 is YNNKEL in the germline V gene (reference sequence). The CDR3 sequence is CASSLGTDLYGYTF. CDR3 DNA sequence: TGTGCCAGCAGCCTCGGGACAGACCTCTATGGCTACACCTTC.

The chain uses TRBV12-5 and TRBJ2-5, with D possibly matching TRBD1 (5 bases). This CDR3 region has 18 residues. Germline CDR1 reads LGHNT; CDR2 reads FRNRAP. Trimming stripped 2 bases from V and 5 bases from J, with 24 bases between. Written as DNA, the CDR3 is TGTGCTAGTGGTTTGATTGGTACGAATGGTGGGGCGCGGGAGACCCAGTACTTC. This gives the protein CASGLIGTNGGARETQYF.